This entry lists 13 T cell receptor beta chains sequenced from one sample in a study of monozygotic twins with inflammatory bowel disease. TCRdb re-called the 5' RACE reads and shows each CDR3 protein once, DNA omitted. This repertoire includes some 300,000 distinct CDR3 sequences. Sequencing used blood. The receptors shown here come from a human donor with ulcerative colitis or Crohn's disease, or a healthy co-twin of an affected twin (not recorded which).

The V call is TRBV3-1, the J call TRBJ2-3. The CDR3 is made up of 14 amino acids. Per the germline V gene, CDR1 is LGHDT and CDR2 is YNNKEL (reference sequence). CDR3 loop: CASSQKSRTDTQYF.

This chain connects TRBV27 to TRBJ2-3; TCRdb picks TRBD1, but there is no DNA to check that call. This CDR3 region has 17 residues. From germline, CDR1 is MNHEY and CDR2 SMNVEV (reference sequence). CDR3 loop: CASSPRLGQGARDTQYF.

The gene calls are TRBV29-1 and TRBJ2-1; the D call of TRBD2 rests on TCRdb alone, since no DNA is present to check it. The length of the CDR3 is 15 residues. In germline, CDR1 is SQVTM, CDR2 ANQGSEA. CDR3: CSVGKGLVSYNEQFF.

This rearrangement joins TRBV12-3 or TRBV12-4 to TRBJ2-1; without DNA, the TCRdb call of TRBD2 cannot be checked. The CDR3 is 13 residues long. This chain's CDR3 is CASSLASVGEQFF.

The chain is built from TRBV7-2 and TRBJ2-1. The CDR3 consists of 13 residues. Germline V lookup: CDR1 SGHTA, CDR2 FQGNSA. The CDR3 protein is CASSLRRYNEQFF.

The chain combines TRBV18 with TRBJ2-3. Per germline, CDR1 KGHSH and CDR2 LQKENI. CDR3 length equals 17 residues. The CDR3 loop is CASSPPWGEGGTDTQYF. The whole variable domain, filled in from reference TRBV18 and TRBJ2-3, reads NAGVMQNPRHLVRRRGQEARLRCSPMKGHSHVYWYRQLPEEGLKFMVYLQKENIIDESGMPKERFSAEFPKEGPSILRIQQVVRGDSAAYFCASSPPWGEGGTDTQYFGPGTRLTVL.

The chain has TRBV7-2 and TRBJ1-6. CDR3 length equals 15 residues. Germline V gene lookup returns CDR1 SGHTA and CDR2 FQGNSA. CDR3 sequence: CASSLMGSHNSPLHF.

The chain joins TRBV27 to TRBJ2-2; TCRdb picks TRBD1, but there is no DNA to check that call. CDR1 is MNHEY, CDR2 SMNVEV, per germline (reference sequence). This CDR3 has 14 residues. The CDR3: CASSGGGRTGELFF.

The V and J genes are TRBV7-6 and TRBJ1-6; the TCRdb call, TRBD1, lacks DNA for checking. The CDR3 runs 13 residues. Germline-derived CDR1 and CDR2 are SGHVS and FNYEAQ. CDR3 loop: CASSLSGLEPLHF.

The V and J genes are TRBV12-3 or TRBV12-4 and TRBJ1-5; TCRdb's assignment of TRBD1 cannot be checked, as there is no DNA. CDR3 length: 13 residues. This CDR3 reads CASRGTEYQPQHF.

The CDR3 loop reads CASSLGGLGNIQYF. The genes are TRBV7-9 and TRBJ2-4; the TCRdb D gene call, TRBD1, has no DNA to confirm it. This CDR3 is 14 amino acids long. Germline CDR1 and CDR2: SEHNR and FQNEAQ (reference sequence).

This chain joins TRBV3-1 and TRBJ2-7; the D gene TCRdb calls, TRBD2, cannot be checked with no DNA. The CDR3 has 15 residues. CDR1 LGHDT and CDR2 YNNKEL come from the germline V gene (reference sequence). CDR3 region: CASSQATGKLYEQYF.

The J gene is TRBJ1-2, the V gene TRBV20-1; TCRdb's D gene call, TRBD1, goes unchecked for lack of DNA. Per the germline V gene, CDR1 is DFQATT and CDR2 is SNEGSKA (reference sequence). The CDR3 runs to 17 residues. CDR3 residues: CSARELVRRGGIYGYTF.